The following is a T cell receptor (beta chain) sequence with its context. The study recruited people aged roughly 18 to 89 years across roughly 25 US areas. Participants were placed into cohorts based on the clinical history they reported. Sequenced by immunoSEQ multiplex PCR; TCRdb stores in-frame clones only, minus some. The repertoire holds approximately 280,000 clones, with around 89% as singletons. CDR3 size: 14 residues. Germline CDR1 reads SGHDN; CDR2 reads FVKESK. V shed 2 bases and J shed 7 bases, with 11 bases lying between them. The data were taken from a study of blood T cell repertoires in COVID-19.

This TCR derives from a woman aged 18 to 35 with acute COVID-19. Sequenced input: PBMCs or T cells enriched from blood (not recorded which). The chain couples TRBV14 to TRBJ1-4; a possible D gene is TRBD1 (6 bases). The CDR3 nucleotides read TGTGCCAGCAGCCAAAACAGGGTTGGTGAAAAACTGTTTTTT. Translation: CASSQNRVGEKLFF.